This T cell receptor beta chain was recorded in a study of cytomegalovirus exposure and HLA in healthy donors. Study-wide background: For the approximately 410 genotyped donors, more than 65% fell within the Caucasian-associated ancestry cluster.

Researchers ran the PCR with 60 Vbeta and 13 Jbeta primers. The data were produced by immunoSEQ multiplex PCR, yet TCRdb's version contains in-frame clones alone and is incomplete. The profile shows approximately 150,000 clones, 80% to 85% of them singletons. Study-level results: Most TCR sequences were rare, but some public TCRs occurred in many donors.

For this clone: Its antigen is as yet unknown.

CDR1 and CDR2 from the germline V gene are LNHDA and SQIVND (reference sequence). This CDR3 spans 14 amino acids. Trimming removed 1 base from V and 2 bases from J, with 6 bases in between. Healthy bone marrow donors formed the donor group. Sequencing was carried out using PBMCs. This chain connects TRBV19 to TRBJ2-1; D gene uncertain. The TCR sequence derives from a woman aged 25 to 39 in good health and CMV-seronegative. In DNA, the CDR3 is TGTGCCAGTAGTATAGGGGCTCCCTACAATGAGCAGTTCTTC. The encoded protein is CASSIGAPYNEQFF.